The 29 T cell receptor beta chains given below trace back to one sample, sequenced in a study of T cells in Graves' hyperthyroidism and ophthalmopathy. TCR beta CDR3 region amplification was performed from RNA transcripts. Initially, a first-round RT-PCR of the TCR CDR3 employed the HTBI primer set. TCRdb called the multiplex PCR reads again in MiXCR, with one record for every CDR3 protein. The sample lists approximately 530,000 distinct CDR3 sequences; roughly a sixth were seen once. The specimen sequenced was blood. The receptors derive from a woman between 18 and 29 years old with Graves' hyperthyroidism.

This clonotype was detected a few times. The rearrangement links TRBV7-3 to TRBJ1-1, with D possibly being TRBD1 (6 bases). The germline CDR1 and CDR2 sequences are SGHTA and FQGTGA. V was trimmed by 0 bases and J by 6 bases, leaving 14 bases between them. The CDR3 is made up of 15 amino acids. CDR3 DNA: TGTGCCAGCAGCTTAACGCCAGGGGATATACCTGAAGCTTTCTTT. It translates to CASSLTPGDIPEAFF.

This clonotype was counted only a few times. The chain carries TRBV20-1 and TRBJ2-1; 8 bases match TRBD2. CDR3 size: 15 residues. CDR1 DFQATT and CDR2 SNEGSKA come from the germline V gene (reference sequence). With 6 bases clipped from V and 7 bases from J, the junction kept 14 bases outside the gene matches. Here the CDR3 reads CSASGQLAGQNEQFF. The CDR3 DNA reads TGCAGTGCCAGCGGGCAATTAGCGGGACAAAATGAGCAGTTCTTC.

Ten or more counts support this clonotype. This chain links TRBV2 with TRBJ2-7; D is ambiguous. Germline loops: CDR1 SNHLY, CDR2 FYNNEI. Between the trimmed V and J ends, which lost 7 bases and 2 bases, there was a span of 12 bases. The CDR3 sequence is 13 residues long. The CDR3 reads CASTVSYTYEQYF. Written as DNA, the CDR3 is TGTGCCAGCACTGTTAGCTATACCTACGAGCAGTACTTC.

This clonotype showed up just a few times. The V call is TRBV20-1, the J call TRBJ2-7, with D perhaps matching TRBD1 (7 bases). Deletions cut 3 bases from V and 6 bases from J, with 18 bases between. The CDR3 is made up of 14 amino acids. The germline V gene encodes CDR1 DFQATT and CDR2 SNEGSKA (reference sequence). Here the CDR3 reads CSARPRTGGIEQYF. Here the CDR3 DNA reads TGCAGTGCTAGGCCCAGGACAGGAGGGATCGAGCAGTACTTC.

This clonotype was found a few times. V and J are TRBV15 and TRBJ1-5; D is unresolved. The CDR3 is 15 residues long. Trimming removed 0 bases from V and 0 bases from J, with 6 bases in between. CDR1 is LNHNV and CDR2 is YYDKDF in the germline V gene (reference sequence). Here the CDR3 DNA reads TGTGCCACCAGCAGAGATTGGGATAGCAATCAGCCCCAGCATTTT. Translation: CATSRDWDSNQPQHF.

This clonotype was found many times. The CDR3 spells CASSVAPIANTEAFF. CDR3 nucleotides: TGTGCCAGCAGCGTAGCTCCCATAGCTAACACTGAAGCTTTCTTT. The chain couples TRBV9 to TRBJ1-1; D unresolved. The CDR3 loop spans 15 amino acids. Germline assignment: CDR1 SGDLS and CDR2 YYNGEE. The germline V and J ends were trimmed by 0 bases and 2 bases, with 11 bases remaining between them.

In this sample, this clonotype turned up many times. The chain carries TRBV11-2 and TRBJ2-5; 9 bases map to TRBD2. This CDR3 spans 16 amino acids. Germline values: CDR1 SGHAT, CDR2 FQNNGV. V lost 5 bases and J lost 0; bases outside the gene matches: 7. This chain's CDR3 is CASSDAIAGDQETQYF. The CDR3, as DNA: TGTGCCAGCAGCGACGCTATAGCGGGAGACCAAGAGACCCAGTACTTC.

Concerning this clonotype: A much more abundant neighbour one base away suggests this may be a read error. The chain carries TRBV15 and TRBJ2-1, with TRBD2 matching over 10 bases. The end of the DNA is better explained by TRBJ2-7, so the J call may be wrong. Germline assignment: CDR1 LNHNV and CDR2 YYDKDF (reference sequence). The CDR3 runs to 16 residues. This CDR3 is CATSRRGLAVDNEQYF. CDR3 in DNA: TGTGCCACCAGCAGACGCGGACTAGCGGTAGACAATGAGCAGTACTTC.

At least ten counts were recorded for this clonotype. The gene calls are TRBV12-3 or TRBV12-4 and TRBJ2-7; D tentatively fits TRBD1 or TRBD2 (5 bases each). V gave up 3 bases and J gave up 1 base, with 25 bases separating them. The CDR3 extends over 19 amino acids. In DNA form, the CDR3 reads TGTGCCAGCAGTTTGGGACCGTACCCTCCCGACAGCTTATCCTACGAGCAGTACTTC. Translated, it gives CASSLGPYPPDSLSYEQYF.

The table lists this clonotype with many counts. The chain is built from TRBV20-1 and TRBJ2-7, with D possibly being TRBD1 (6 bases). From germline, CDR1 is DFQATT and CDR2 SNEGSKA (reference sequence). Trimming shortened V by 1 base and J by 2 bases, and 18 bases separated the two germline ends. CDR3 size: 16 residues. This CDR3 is CSARGGPEFGTYEQYF. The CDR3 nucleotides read TGCAGTGCTAGAGGGGGGCCCGAGTTTGGCACCTACGAGCAGTACTTC.

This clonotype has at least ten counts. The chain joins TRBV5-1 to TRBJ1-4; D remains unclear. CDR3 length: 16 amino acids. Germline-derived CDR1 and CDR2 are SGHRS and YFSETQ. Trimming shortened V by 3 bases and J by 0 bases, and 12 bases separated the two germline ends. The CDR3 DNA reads TGCGCCAGCAGCTCAGGTGGGGTTGCAACTAATGAAAAACTGTTTTTT. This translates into CASSSGGVATNEKLFF.

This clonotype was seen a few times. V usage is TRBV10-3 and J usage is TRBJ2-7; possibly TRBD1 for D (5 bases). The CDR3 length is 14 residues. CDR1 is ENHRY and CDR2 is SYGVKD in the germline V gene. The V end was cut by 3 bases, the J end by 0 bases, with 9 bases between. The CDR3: CAISERGLSYEQYF. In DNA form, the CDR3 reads TGTGCCATCAGTGAAAGGGGTCTCTCCTACGAGCAGTACTTC.

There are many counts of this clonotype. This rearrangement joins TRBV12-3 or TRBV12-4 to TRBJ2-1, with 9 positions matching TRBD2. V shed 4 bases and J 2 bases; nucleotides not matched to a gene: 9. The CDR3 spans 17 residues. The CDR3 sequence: CASSSPLAGPAYNEQFF. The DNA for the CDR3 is TGTGCCAGCAGTTCTCCGCTAGCGGGACCAGCCTACAATGAGCAGTTCTTC.

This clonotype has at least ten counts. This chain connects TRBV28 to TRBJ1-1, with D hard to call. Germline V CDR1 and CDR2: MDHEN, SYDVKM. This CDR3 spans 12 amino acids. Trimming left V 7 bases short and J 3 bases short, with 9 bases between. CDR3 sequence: CASKQIDTEAFF. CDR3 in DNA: TGTGCCAGCAAACAAATCGACACTGAAGCTTTCTTT.

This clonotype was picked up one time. The CDR3, as DNA: TGTGCCATCAGAGGGACAGGAAACACTGAAGCTTTCTTT. It is translated as CAIRGTGNTEAFF. The chain combines TRBV28 with TRBJ1-1; the match to TRBD1 covers 8 bases. V was pared by 10 bases and J by 2 bases, with 6 bases of the junction left unmatched. This CDR3 is built from 13 residues. Germline V gene data show CDR1 as MDHEN and CDR2 as SYDVKM. Full variable domain (rest looked up from reference TRBV28 and TRBJ1-1): DVKVTQSSRYLVKRTGEKVFLECVQDMDHENMFWYRQDPGLGLRLIYFSYDVKMKEKGDIPEGYSVSREKKERFSLILESASTNQTSMYLCAIRGTGNTEAFFGQGTRLTVV.

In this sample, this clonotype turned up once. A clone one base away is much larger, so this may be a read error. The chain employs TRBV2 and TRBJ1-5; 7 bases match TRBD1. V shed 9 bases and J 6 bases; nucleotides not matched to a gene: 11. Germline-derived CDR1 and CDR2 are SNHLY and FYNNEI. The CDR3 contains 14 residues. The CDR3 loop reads CASSGQYVSQPQHF. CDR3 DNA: TGTGCCAGTTCGGGACAGTACGTAAGTCAGCCCCAGCATTTT.

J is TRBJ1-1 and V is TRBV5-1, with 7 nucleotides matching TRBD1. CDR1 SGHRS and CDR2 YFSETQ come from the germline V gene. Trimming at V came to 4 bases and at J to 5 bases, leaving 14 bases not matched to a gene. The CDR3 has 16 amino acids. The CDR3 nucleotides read TGCGCCAGCAGCAAAGCTCCGGACAGGAGTGCGACTGAAGCTTTCTTT. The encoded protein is CASSKAPDRSATEAFF.

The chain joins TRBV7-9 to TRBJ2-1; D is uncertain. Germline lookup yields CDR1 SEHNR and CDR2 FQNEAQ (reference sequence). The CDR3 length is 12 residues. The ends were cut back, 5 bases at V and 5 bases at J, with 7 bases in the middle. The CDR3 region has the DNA TGTGCCAGCAGCCCGCCCAACAATGAGCAGTTCTTC. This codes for CASSPPNNEQFF.

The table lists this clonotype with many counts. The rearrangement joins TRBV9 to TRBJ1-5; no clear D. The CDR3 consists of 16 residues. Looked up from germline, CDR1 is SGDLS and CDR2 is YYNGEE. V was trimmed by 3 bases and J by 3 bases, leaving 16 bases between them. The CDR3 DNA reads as TGTGCCAGCAGCGGAAGATATGGAACTAACAATCAGCCCCAGCATTTT. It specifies CASSGRYGTNNQPQHF.

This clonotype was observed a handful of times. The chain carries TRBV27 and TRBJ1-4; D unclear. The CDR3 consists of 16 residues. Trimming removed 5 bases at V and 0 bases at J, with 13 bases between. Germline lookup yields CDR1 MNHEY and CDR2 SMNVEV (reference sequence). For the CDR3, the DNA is TGTGCCAGCAGTCCCCGTTGGAGGGCAACTAATGAAAAACTGTTTTTT. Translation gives CASSPRWRATNEKLFF.

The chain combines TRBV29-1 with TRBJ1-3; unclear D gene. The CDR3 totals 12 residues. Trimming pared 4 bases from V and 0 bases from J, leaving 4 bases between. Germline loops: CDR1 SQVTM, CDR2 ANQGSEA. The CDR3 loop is CSVADSGNTIYF. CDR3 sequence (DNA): TGCAGCGTTGCTGACTCTGGAAACACCATATATTTT.

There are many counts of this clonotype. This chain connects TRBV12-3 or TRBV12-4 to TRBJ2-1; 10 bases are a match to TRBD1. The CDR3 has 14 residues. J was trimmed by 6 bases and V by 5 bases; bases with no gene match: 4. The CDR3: CASSTGTGANEQFF. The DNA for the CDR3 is TGTGCCAGCAGTACCGGGACAGGGGCCAATGAGCAGTTCTTC.

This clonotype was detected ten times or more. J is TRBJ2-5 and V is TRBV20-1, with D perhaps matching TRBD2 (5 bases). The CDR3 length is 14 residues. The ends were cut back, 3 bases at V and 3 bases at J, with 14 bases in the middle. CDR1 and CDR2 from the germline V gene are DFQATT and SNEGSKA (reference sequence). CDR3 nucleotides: TGCAGTGCTAGTTCGGACTCTTTTAAAGAGACCCAGTACTTC. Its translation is CSASSDSFKETQYF.

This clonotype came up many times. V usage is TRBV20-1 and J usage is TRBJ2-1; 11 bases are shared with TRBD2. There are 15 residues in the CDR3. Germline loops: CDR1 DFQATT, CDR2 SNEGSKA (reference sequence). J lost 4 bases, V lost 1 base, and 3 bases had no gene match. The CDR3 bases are TGCAGTGCTAGAGCGTTAGCGGGGGGGTACAATGAGCAGTTCTTC. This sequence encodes CSARALAGGYNEQFF.

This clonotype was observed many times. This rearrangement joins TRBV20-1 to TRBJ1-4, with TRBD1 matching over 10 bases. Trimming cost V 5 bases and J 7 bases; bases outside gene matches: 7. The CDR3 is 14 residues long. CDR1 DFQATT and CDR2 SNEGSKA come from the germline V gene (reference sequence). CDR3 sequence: CSAPDRGRTEKLFF. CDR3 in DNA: TGCAGTGCTCCAGACAGGGGGCGCACTGAAAAACTGTTTTTT.

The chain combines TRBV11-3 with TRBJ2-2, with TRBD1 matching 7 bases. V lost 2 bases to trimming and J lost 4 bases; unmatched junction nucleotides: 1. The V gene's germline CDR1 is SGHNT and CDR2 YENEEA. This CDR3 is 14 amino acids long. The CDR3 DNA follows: TGTGCCAGCAGCTTAAAGGGGGCCACCGGGGAGCTGTTTTTT. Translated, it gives CASSLKGATGELFF.

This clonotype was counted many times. In DNA form, the CDR3 reads TGCGCCAGCAGCCGCGGCAGCGGACAGGGGTGGAATACGCAGTATTTT. Encoded protein: CASSRGSGQGWNTQYF. The chain is built from TRBV5-1 and TRBJ2-3; 9 bases agree with TRBD1. The trim removed 4 bases at V and 7 bases at J, leaving 13 bases unmatched. This CDR3 is built from 16 residues. Germline V gene sequence: CDR1 SGHRS, CDR2 YFSETQ.

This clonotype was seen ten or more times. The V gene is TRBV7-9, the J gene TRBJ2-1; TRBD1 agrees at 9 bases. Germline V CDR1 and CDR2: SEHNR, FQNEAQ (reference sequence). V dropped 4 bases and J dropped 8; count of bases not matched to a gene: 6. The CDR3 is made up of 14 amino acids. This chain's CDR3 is CASSSGTGFDEQFF. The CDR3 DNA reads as TGTGCCAGCAGCTCCGGGACAGGGTTCGATGAGCAGTTCTTC.

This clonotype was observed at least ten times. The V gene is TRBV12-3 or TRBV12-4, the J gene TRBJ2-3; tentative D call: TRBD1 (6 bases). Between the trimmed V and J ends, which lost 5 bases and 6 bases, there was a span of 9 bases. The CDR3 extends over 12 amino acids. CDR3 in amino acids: CASSQDSDTQYF. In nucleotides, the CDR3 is TGTGCCAGCAGTCAGGACAGCGATACGCAGTATTTT.